Detailed here is one TCR beta chain. This clonotype was detected a few times. What antigen it recognizes has not been identified. One base away there is no much larger clone; base qualities are not given. The sample belongs to a study of T cell repertoires in cytomegalovirus infection (dated by TCRdb to 2018 to 2020). Regarding the complete study: The peptide stimulations were aimed at well-studied HLA-B-restricted epitopes as well as recently identified HLA-C-restricted CMV epitopes, whose presentation resists viral immunomodulation. The HLA type of each donor mattered for the analysis, because public TCR beta signatures pointed to carriage of CMV infection along with the matching HLA type.

TCRdb names Illumina HiSeq 1500 as the instrument used. TCRdb ran its own pipeline on the public reads, namely fastp trimming at Q25 and MiXCR clone calling, and kept in-frame beta chains. Rows merge per CDR3 protein into single entries with the most common DNA and genes. Present in this sample are around 900,000 distinct CDR3 sequences, around a third of which were seen just once. The ten largest make up over 13% of the sample. Paper-wide results and their limitations: Carriers of CMV infection plus the relevant HLA type were discriminated by the cumulative frequency of public TCR beta family members in the study cohort and in an independent roughly 340-donor cohort. The ex vivo response was dominated by HLA-C-restricted CMV-specific TCR beta clonotypes, which also provided the single most frequent clonotype in two of eight donors.

The intended sense of this specimen's treatment or condition label: in vitro stimulation with specific CMV peptide epitopes to enrich CMV-specific T cells. The CDR3 starts with the cysteine, ends with the phenylalanine, and has 17 residues. The only DNA kept is the CDR3, 51 bases in frame from the first base. Trimming leaves V shorter by 0 bases and J shorter by 6 bases, with the junction holding 7 bases beyond the gene matches. From a lookup of the germline V gene, CDR1 and CDR2 are LGHNA and YSLEER. This TCR derives from a human donor in good health (CMV status not recorded). Some clones in this sample may be carry-over from other donors' samples. The chain uses TRBV4-3 and TRBJ1-6; TRBD1 aligns with 8 central bases. Here the sequenced sample was cultured CD8+ T cells from PBMCs, taken from culture after CMV antigen stimulation. CDR3 region: CASSQEDRVPLNSPLHF. In nucleotide form, the sequence is TGCGCCAGCAGCCAAGAGGACAGGGTCCCACTTAATTCACCCCTCCACTTT.